Below are 4 T cell receptor beta chains sequenced from a single sample in a study of PD-1 blockade in classical Hodgkin lymphoma. The method was immunoSEQ multiplex PCR; TCRdb's version includes in-frame clones alone and lacks a portion of them. The sample has fewer than 95,000 clones, nearly 85% seen once; the top ten hold about 17%. Documented time point: cycle 4 day 1 (C4D1), after more than 5 weeks of nivolumab. Each patient experienced a relapse that followed autologous stem cell transplantation, and brentuximab vedotin exposure varied. Sequenced material: peripheral blood mononuclear cells (PBMCs), taken before the fourth cycle of nivolumab. These receptor sequences come from a human donor with classical Hodgkin lymphoma.

This chain uses TRBV19 with TRBJ2-3; D uncertain. Germline CDR1 and CDR2: LNHDA and SQIVND (reference sequence). The CDR3 has 13 residues. Trimming left V 3 bases short and J 5 bases short, with 9 bases between. As DNA, the CDR3 is TGTGCCAGTAGTATCGGCCTGGAAGATACGCAGTATTTT. It codes for CASSIGLEDTQYF.

This rearrangement joins TRBV10-3 to TRBJ2-1; D tentatively fits TRBD1 or TRBD2 (5 bases each). This CDR3 region has 17 residues. Germline V CDR1 and CDR2: ENHRY, SYGVKD. Trimming removed 4 bases from V and 0 bases from J, with 16 bases in between. In nucleotides, the CDR3 is TGTGCCATCAGTGGGCCTCGGGACCGCAGCTCCTACAATGAGCAGTTCTTC. Amino acids: CAISGPRDRSSYNEQFF.

The chain employs TRBV2 and TRBJ2-6, with no clear D. The CDR3 loop spans 17 amino acids. Germline assignment: CDR1 SNHLY and CDR2 FYNNEI. Trimming cost V 8 bases and J 0 bases, with 17 bases left between them. The CDR3 sequence: CASQAPGPSSGANVLTF. For the CDR3, the DNA is TGTGCCAGCCAGGCTCCAGGTCCAAGCTCTGGGGCCAACGTCCTGACTTTC.

The V call is TRBV29-1, the J call TRBJ2-2, with D unresolved. The CDR3 length is 13 residues. Trimming took off 5 bases at V and 1 base at J, with 8 bases between the two ends. The germline CDR1 and CDR2 sequences are SQVTM and ANQGSEA. CDR3 region: CSVIDLNTGELFF. The CDR3 region has the DNA TGCAGCGTTATAGACCTGAACACCGGGGAGCTGTTTTTT.